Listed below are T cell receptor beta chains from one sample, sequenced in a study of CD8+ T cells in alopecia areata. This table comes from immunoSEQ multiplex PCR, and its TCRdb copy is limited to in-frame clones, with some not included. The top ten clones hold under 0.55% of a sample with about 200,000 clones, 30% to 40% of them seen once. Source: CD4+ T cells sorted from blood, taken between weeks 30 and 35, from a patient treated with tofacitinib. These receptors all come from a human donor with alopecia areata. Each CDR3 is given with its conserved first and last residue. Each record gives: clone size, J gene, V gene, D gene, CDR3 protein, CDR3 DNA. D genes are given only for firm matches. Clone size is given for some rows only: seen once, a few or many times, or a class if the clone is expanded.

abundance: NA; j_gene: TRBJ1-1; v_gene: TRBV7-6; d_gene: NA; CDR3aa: CASSYTGNTEAFF; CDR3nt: TGTGCCAGCAGCTATACAGGGAACACTGAAGCTTTCTTT
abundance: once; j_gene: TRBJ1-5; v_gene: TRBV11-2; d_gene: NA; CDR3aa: CASSLSGPQPQHF; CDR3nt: TGTGCCAGCAGCTTAAGCGGGCCTCAGCCCCAGCATTTT
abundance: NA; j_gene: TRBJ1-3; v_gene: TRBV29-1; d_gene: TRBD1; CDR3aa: CSVVGPGGDLYF; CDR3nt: TGCAGCGTTGTTGGCCCAGGGGGCGATCTTTATTTT
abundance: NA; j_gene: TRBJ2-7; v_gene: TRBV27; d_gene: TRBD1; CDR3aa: CASSTSTGYEYF; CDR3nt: TGTGCCAGCAGTACCTCGACAGGGTATGAGTACTTC
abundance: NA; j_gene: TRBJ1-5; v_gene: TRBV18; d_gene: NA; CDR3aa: CASSRTLNQPQHF; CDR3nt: TGTGCCAGCTCACGAACTCTCAACCAGCCCCAGCATTTT
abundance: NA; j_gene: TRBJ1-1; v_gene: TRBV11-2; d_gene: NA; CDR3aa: CASSERAGRTEAFF; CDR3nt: TGTGCCAGCAGCGAAAGAGCAGGGCGCACTGAAGCTTTCTTT
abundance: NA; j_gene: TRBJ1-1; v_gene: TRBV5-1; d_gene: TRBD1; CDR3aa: CASSRQGTDTEAFF; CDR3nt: TGCGCCAGCAGCAGACAGGGGACGGACACTGAAGCTTTCTTT
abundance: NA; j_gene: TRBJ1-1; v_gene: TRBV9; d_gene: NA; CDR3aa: CASSVDSGVNTEAFF; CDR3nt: TGTGCCAGCAGCGTAGATTCTGGGGTGAACACTGAAGCTTTCTTT
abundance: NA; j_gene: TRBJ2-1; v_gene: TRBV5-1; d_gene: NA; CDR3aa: CASRQGYNEQFF; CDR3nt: TGCGCCAGCAGACAGGGCTACAATGAGCAGTTCTTC
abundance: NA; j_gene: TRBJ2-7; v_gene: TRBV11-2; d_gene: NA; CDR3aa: CASRSYTYEQYF; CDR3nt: TGTGCCAGTCGTAGCTATACCTACGAGCAGTACTTC
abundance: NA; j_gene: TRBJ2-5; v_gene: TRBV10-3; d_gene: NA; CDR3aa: CAISQGLQETQYF; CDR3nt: TGTGCCATCAGTCAGGGACTCCAAGAGACCCAGTACTTC
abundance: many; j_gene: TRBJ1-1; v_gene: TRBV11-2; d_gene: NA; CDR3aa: CASSLARVWTEAFF; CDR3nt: TGTGCCAGCAGCTTAGCTAGGGTCTGGACTGAAGCTTTCTTT
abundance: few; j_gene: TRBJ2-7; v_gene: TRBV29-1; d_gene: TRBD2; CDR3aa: CSVAPSGNYEQYF; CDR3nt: TGCAGCGTTGCGCCTAGCGGGAACTACGAGCAGTACTTC
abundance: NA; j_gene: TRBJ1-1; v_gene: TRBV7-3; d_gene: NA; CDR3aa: CASSLTAGGTEAFF; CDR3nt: TGTGCCAGCAGCTTAACGGCCGGGGGCACTGAAGCTTTCTTT
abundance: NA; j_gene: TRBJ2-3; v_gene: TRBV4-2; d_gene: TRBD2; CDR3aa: CASSLKLAGEGDTQYF; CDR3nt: TGTGCCAGCAGCCTCAAACTAGCGGGGGAAGGAGATACGCAGTATTTT
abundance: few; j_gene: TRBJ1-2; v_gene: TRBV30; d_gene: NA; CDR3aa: CAWSAHGSGANYGYTF; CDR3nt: TGTGCCTGGAGCGCACACGGTAGCGGAGCTAACTATGGCTACACCTTC
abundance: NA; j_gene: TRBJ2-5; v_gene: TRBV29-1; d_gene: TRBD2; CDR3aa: CSVGAAGGQETQYF; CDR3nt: TGCAGCGTTGGGGCGGCGGGGGGTCAAGAGACCCAGTACTTC
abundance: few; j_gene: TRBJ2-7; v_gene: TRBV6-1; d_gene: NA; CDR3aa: CASTMVGGYEQYF; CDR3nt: TGTGCCAGCACCATGGTAGGGGGGTACGAGCAGTACTTC
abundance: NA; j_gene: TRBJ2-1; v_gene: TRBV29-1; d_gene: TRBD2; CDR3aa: CSVSAVERGYKFF; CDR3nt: TGCAGCGTTTCGGCCGTGGAGCGGGGGTATAAGTTCTTC
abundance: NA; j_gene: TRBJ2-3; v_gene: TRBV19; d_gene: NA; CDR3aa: CASSSFSSEGTDTQYF; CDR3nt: TGTGCCAGTTCCTCCTTCTCTAGTGAAGGCACAGATACGCAGTATTTT
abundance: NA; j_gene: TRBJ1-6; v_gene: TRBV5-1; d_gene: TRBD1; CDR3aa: CASSWADRVGNSPLHF; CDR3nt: TGCGCCAGCAGCTGGGCCGACAGGGTTGGTAATTCACCCCTCCACTTT